This T cell receptor (beta chain) was recovered during a study of control samples from healthy donors and cancer patients. Sequenced by immunoSEQ multiplex PCR; TCRdb stores in-frame clones only, minus some. The table has about 96,000 clones, approximately 95% seen once; the top ten hold roughly 8%. V lost 5 bases to trimming and J lost 6 bases, with 19 bases between them. Germline lookup yields CDR1 SGHTA and CDR2 FQGNSA. This CDR3 is built from 15 residues. This TCR was recovered from a man younger than 30 in good health. The J gene is TRBJ2-5, the V gene TRBV7-2; D possibly corresponds to TRBD2 (6 bases). Sequencing was carried out using blood. CDR3 residues: CASSLADVGGKTQYF. CDR3 bases: TGTGCCAGCAGCCTCGCGGACGTGGGGGGAAAGACCCAGTACTTC.